The 13 T cell receptor beta chains listed next were all sequenced from one sample in a study of CD8+ T cells in alopecia areata. RNA extraction was followed by reverse transcription into cDNA, which acted as the sequencing template. Only in-frame clones appear in the TCRdb table, and some are missing; sequencing was by immunoSEQ multiplex PCR. The sample includes 150,000 or so clones, about three fifths of them seen just once. As for treatment: oral pan-JAK inhibitor, 5-10 mg twice daily. The material sequenced was CD4+ T cells sorted from blood, taken at week 4, from a patient treated with tofacitinib. These receptors were taken from a human donor with alopecia areata.

The chain carries TRBV29-1 and TRBJ1-2, with 8 bases aligning to TRBD1. The CDR3 runs to 13 residues. From germline, CDR1 is SQVTM and CDR2 ANQGSEA. Trimming at V came to 7 bases and at J to 7 bases, leaving 11 bases not matched to a gene. CDR3 in DNA: TGCAGCGCCACGGGACAGGATTCTAGTGGCTACACCTTC. It translates to CSATGQDSSGYTF.

This clone was recorded a few times. V gene TRBV30 combines with J gene TRBJ2-2; perhaps TRBD1 as D (5 bases). CDR1 is GTSNPN, CDR2 SVGIG, per germline (reference sequence). Trimming pared 4 bases from V and 3 bases from J, leaving 15 bases between. CDR3 size: 15 residues. CDR3 DNA: TGTGCCTGGAATCTGGGGCGGCAGGACACCGGGGAGCTGTTTTTT. Amino acid sequence: CAWNLGRQDTGELFF.

This clone was counted between two and nine times. This sequence joins TRBV5-1 and TRBJ2-3; the match to TRBD1 covers 8 bases. Germline V gives CDR1 SGHRS, CDR2 YFSETQ. V was clipped by 2 bases and J by 4 bases; unmatched bases: 9. The CDR3 is 16 amino acids. The CDR3 DNA reads TGCGCCAGCAGCTTAGGAGACAGGGGTTCTCCAGATACGCAGTATTTT. The encoded protein is CASSLGDRGSPDTQYF.

The V gene is TRBV25-1, the J gene TRBJ1-2, with D unresolved. The CDR3 is 16 amino acids. V lost 7 bases and J 2 bases, leaving 20 bases between the germline ends. Germline V gives CDR1 MGHDK, CDR2 SYGVNS. The CDR3 here is CASNDSSQSINYGYTF. CDR3 nucleotides: TGTGCCAGCAACGATTCATCCCAATCTATCAACTATGGCTACACCTTC.

The genes are TRBV7-2 and TRBJ2-5; 8 bases match TRBD2. Germline-derived CDR1 and CDR2 are SGHTA and FQGNSA. Unmatched junction bases numbered 9, after V lost 1 base and J lost 2 bases. This CDR3 comprises 17 residues. CDR3: CASSLVLRGAIQETQYF. CDR3 nucleotides: TGTGCCAGCAGCTTAGTCCTGCGGGGGGCCATACAAGAGACCCAGTACTTC.

The chain uses TRBV29-1 and TRBJ2-2; weak D call: TRBD2 (5 bases). Deletions cut 7 bases from V and 0 bases from J, with 15 bases between. The CDR3 contains 15 residues. Germline V gene data show CDR1 as SQVTM and CDR2 as ANQGSEA. This CDR3 reads CSGWLGVANTGELFF. The CDR3 region has the DNA TGCAGCGGTTGGCTGGGAGTCGCGAACACCGGGGAGCTGTTTTTT.

The chain carries TRBV7-8 and TRBJ1-6; D call uncertain. This CDR3 spans 18 amino acids. Deletions cut 1 base from V and 0 bases from J, with 13 bases between. Germline CDR1 SGHVS, CDR2 FQNEAQ. CDR3 region: CASSLVTGSGSYNSPLHF. The CDR3 DNA reads as TGTGCCAGCAGCTTAGTTACCGGGTCCGGCTCCTATAATTCACCCCTCCACTTT.

This clone was recorded once. The V and J genes are TRBV18 and TRBJ2-5; the D call may be TRBD1 or TRBD2 (5 bases each). The V gene lost 3 bases and the J gene lost 4 bases, with 12 bases spanning the gap. The CDR3 runs 14 residues. Germline CDR1 is KGHSH and CDR2 is LQKENI. This CDR3 is CASSPGTGTETQYF. CDR3 coding DNA: TGTGCCAGCTCACCCGGGACCGGAACAGAGACCCAGTACTTC.

The chain combines TRBV29-1 with TRBJ2-5; the match to TRBD1 covers 9 bases. The CDR3 is made up of 12 amino acids. Germline lookup yields CDR1 SQVTM and CDR2 ANQGSEA. Trimming cost V 6 bases and J 3 bases; bases outside gene matches: 2. For the CDR3, the DNA is TGCAGCGTGCGACAGGGGGAAGAGACCCAGTACTTC. Amino acids: CSVRQGEETQYF.

The CDR3 loop is CASSSSYTDTQYF. For the CDR3, the DNA is TGTGCCAGCAGTTCGAGTTATACCGATACGCAGTATTTT. The V and J genes are TRBV27 and TRBJ2-3; D not resolved. CDR3 size: 13 residues. Trimming removed 4 bases from V and 6 bases from J, with 11 bases in between. Germline V gives CDR1 MNHEY, CDR2 SMNVEV (reference sequence).

This clone was seen a single time. J is TRBJ1-6 and V is TRBV7-9, with 9 bases lining up with TRBD1. Germline V lookup: CDR1 SEHNR, CDR2 FQNEAQ (reference sequence). With 5 bases clipped from V and 10 bases from J, the junction kept 6 bases outside the gene matches. The CDR3 is 14 amino acids. CDR3 nucleotide sequence: TGTGCCAGCAGCGCCGGGACAGGGAACTCACCCCTCCACTTT. The encoded protein is CASSAGTGNSPLHF.

The rearrangement links TRBV5-1 to TRBJ2-5; 8 bases are shared with TRBD2. Germline-derived CDR1 and CDR2 are SGHRS and YFSETQ. CDR3 length equals 16 residues. The J segment lost 2 bases and the V segment lost 0 bases, leaving 6 bases of the junction unmatched. CDR3 loop: CASSLDGAGGQETQYF. As DNA, the CDR3 is TGCGCCAGCAGCTTGGATGGGGCGGGGGGTCAAGAGACCCAGTACTTC.

This clone was seen a handful of times. This sequence joins TRBV14 and TRBJ2-2; D is unresolved. Trimming left V 4 bases short and J 5 bases short, with 8 bases between. CDR3 length equals 13 residues. CDR1 is SGHDN and CDR2 is FVKESK in the germline V gene. The CDR3 is CASSPTRTGELFF. In DNA, the CDR3 is TGTGCCAGCAGCCCAACCCGGACCGGGGAGCTGTTTTTT.